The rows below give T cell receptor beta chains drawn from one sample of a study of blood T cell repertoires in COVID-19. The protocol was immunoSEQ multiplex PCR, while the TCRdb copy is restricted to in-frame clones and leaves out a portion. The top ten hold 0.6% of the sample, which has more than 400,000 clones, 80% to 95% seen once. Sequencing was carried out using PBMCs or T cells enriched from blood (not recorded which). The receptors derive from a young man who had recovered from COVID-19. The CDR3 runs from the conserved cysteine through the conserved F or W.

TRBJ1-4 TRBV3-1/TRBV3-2 CASSQAGGSEKLFF
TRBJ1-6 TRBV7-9 CASSLEQGKGYNSPLHF
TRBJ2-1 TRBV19 CASRTLAGGFNEQFF
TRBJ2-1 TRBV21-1 CASSLQGVSYNEQFF
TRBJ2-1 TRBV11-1 CASSPSSPGTNNEQFF
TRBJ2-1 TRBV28 CASSPDTDNEQFF
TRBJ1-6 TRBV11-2 CASSSRERNSPLHF
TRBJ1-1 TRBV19 CASASNSVEAFF
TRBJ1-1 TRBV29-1 CSVETGQVTEAFF
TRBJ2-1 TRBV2 CASSVRLAYNEQFF
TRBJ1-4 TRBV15 CATSRGGEAKEKLFF
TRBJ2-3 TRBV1 CTSSHHRQQWDTQYF
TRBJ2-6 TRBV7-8 CASSNPGTGPSGANVLTF
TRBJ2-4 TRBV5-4 CASSLYLAGLAKNIQYF
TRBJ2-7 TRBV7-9 CASSPGGASGIYEQYF
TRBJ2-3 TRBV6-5 CASRAAGNTDTQYF
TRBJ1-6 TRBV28 CASSLTEGKNSPLHF
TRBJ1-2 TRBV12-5 CARTRGDGYTF
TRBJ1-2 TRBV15 CATSSRESGAFWGYTF
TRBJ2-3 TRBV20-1 CSARNGATQYF
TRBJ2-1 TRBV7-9 CASSHRDSNNEQFF
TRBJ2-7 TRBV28 CASSFYYYEQYF
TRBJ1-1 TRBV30 CAWKEKNTEAFF
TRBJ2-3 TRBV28 CASLQGAVSTDTQYF
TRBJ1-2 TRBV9 CASSPTRSGNYGYTF
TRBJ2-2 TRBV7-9 CASSPSLGGEYTGELFF
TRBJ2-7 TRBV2 CASSRKMGQGASYEQYF
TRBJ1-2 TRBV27 CASSSTGAGGYTF
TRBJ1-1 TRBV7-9 CASSLIRGQGVPEAFF
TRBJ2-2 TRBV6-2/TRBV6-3 CASSGTGAAGELFF
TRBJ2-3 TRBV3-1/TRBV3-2 CASSQVDMVFSGTDTQYF
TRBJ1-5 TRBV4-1 CASSQDPGQGHQPQHF
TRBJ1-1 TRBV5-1 CASSSRTGGPMNTEAFF
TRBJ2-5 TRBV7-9 CASSLGGGGWQETQYF
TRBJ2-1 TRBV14 CASSPKGGGAGGEQFF
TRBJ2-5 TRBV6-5 CAAGDWETQYF
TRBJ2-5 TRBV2 CASTETGQETQYF
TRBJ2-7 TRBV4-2 CASSQDLLAGEQYF
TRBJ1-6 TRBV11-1 CASSSGGTGRNSPLHF
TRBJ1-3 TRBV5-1 CASQGDSGNTIYF
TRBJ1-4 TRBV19 CASSLPTGGGEKLFF